Listed below are T cell receptor beta chains from one sample, sequenced in a study of blood T cell repertoires in COVID-19. TCRdb's copy holds only in-frame clones and misses some; the assay was immunoSEQ multiplex PCR. The table records roughly 73,000 clones, roughly 91% of them present only once. Input material: peripheral blood. The receptor set was obtained from an elderly woman with active or convalescent COVID-19. Both conserved end residues are part of each CDR3. Each record gives: V gene, D gene, clone size, J gene, CDR3 DNA, CDR3 protein. D genes are given only for firm matches. The size of a clone is reported for some rows only, either as once, few or many, or as a class for expanded clones.

V: TRBV6-2/TRBV6-3; D: TRBD1; size: NA; J: TRBJ2-3; DNA: TGTGCCAGCAGTCGAACAGGGGGCGCAGATACGCAGTATTTT; CDR3: CASSRTGGADTQYF
V: TRBV2; D: NA; size: NA; J: TRBJ2-5; DNA: TGTGCCAGCAGTGTTTCACTCCTCCAAGAGACCCAGTACTTC; CDR3: CASSVSLLQETQYF
V: TRBV27; D: NA; size: NA; J: TRBJ2-1; DNA: TGTGCCAGCAGTTTTTCTGGGCGGGGCGCCTACAATGAGCAGTTCTTC; CDR3: CASSFSGRGAYNEQFF
V: TRBV4-1; D: NA; size: NA; J: TRBJ1-1; DNA: TGCGCCAGCAGCCAAGATAGACAGGTAAGGACTGAAGCTTTCTTT; CDR3: CASSQDRQVRTEAFF
V: TRBV7-2; D: NA; size: NA; J: TRBJ2-3; DNA: TGTGCCAGCGGAGTGAGCACAGATACGCAGTATTTT; CDR3: CASGVSTDTQYF
V: TRBV5-6; D: TRBD1; size: NA; J: TRBJ1-2; DNA: TGTGCCAGCAGCTCGCGGGGACAGGGGACCTATGGCTACACCTTC; CDR3: CASSSRGQGTYGYTF
V: TRBV5-6; D: NA; size: NA; J: TRBJ2-3; DNA: TGTGCCAGCAGCCCCTTGGGGACAAAGGGGACAGATACGCAGTATTTT; CDR3: CASSPLGTKGTDTQYF
V: TRBV30; D: NA; size: NA; J: TRBJ1-3; DNA: TGTGCCTGGAGTATTTTACGGGGGGGAAACACCATATATTTT; CDR3: CAWSILRGGNTIYF
V: TRBV4-2; D: TRBD1; size: NA; J: TRBJ1-4; DNA: TGTGCCAGCAGCCAAGTGGACAGGGCGGATGAAAAACTGTTTTTT; CDR3: CASSQVDRADEKLFF
V: TRBV10-2; D: NA; size: NA; J: TRBJ1-5; DNA: TGCGCCAGCAGGGACAGCGTCGGGCAGCCCCAGCATTTT; CDR3: CASRDSVGQPQHF
V: TRBV30; D: NA; size: NA; J: TRBJ2-2; DNA: TGTGCCTGGAGTGTAGGTAAAGCGGGCACCGGGGAGCTGTTTTTT; CDR3: CAWSVGKAGTGELFF
V: TRBV19; D: NA; size: NA; J: TRBJ1-5; DNA: TGTGCCAGTAGTGGCCCACAGGGACCAGACAATCAGCCCCAGCATTTT; CDR3: CASSGPQGPDNQPQHF
V: TRBV7-9; D: NA; size: NA; J: TRBJ2-7; DNA: TGTGCCAGCAGCTCAGCCTACGAGCAGTACTTC; CDR3: CASSSAYEQYF
V: TRBV3-1/TRBV3-2; D: NA; size: NA; J: TRBJ1-6; DNA: TGTGCCAGCAGCCAAGGGGGCGTTAATTCACCCCTCCACTTT; CDR3: CASSQGGVNSPLHF
V: TRBV2; D: NA; size: NA; J: TRBJ1-2; DNA: TGTGCCAGCAGTGAAGGAGGGCAGGGAAGCGGGCTTTGGACCTTC; CDR3: CASSEGGQGSGLWTF
V: TRBV18; D: TRBD1; size: NA; J: TRBJ1-2; DNA: TGTGCCAGCTCCGTGGACAGGGATTATGGCTACACCTTC; CDR3: CASSVDRDYGYTF
V: TRBV19; D: TRBD1; size: NA; J: TRBJ2-7; DNA: TGTGCCAGTAGCAATCCTATCAGGACAGGGGTGGAATACGAGCAGTACTTC; CDR3: CASSNPIRTGVEYEQYF
V: TRBV28; D: TRBD1; size: NA; J: TRBJ1-4; DNA: TGTGCCATCACAGGGGAAGCAACTAATGAAAAACTGTTTTTT; CDR3: CAITGEATNEKLFF
V: TRBV2; D: NA; size: few; J: TRBJ2-7; DNA: TGTGCCAGCAGCCAGGGGCCCTACGAGCAGTACTTC; CDR3: CASSQGPYEQYF
V: TRBV3-1/TRBV3-2; D: TRBD1; size: NA; J: TRBJ1-3; DNA: TGTGCCAGCAGCCAGCCGACAGGGTCTGCTGGAAACACCATATATTTT; CDR3: CASSQPTGSAGNTIYF
V: TRBV4-3; D: NA; size: NA; J: TRBJ2-3; DNA: TGCGCCAGCAGCCAAGAGCTTGCGACTGATACGCAGTATTTT; CDR3: CASSQELATDTQYF
V: TRBV30; D: NA; size: NA; J: TRBJ1-2; DNA: TGTGCCTGGAGTACCTACCAAGGAAGGAGTCCTAACACCTTC; CDR3: CAWSTYQGRSPNTF
V: TRBV4-3; D: NA; size: NA; J: TRBJ2-1; DNA: TGCGCCAGCAGCCGTCTGACAGGTAGCTCCTACAATGAGCAGTTCTTC; CDR3: CASSRLTGSSYNEQFF
V: TRBV7-3; D: NA; size: NA; J: TRBJ2-3; DNA: TGTGCCAGCAGCTTAAGGGGCGGAGATACGCAGTATTTT; CDR3: CASSLRGGDTQYF
V: TRBV5-1; D: TRBD1; size: NA; J: TRBJ1-2; DNA: TGCGCCAGCAGCTTAGGGGGCGAAAACTATGGCTACACCTTC; CDR3: CASSLGGENYGYTF
V: TRBV6-5; D: NA; size: NA; J: TRBJ1-6; DNA: TGTGCCAGCAGTTATCCCGCGACAGGCCATAATTCACCCCTCCACTTT; CDR3: CASSYPATGHNSPLHF
V: TRBV10-3; D: TRBD2; size: NA; J: TRBJ2-7; DNA: TGTGCCATCAGATTAGCGGGGGGGCCGTACGAGCAGTACTTC; CDR3: CAIRLAGGPYEQYF
V: TRBV5-4; D: TRBD2; size: NA; J: TRBJ2-1; DNA: TGTGCCAGCAGCCCCGCTTCGCGGGGGGGAGAGCAGTTCTTC; CDR3: CASSPASRGGEQFF
V: TRBV28; D: TRBD1; size: NA; J: TRBJ1-4; DNA: TGTGCCAGCAGAAAGCCGGGACAGGGGAATGAAAAACTGTTTTTT; CDR3: CASRKPGQGNEKLFF
V: TRBV7-2; D: NA; size: NA; J: TRBJ1-3; DNA: TGTGCCAGCAGCTTGGGCGGGCAGCTCAGCACCATATATTTT; CDR3: CASSLGGQLSTIYF
V: TRBV10-3; D: NA; size: NA; J: TRBJ1-2; DNA: TGTGCCATCAGTACTCTCGGGGGGGTGGCGACATTTAACTATGGCTACACCTTC; CDR3: CAISTLGGVATFNYGYTF
V: TRBV6-5; D: TRBD1; size: NA; J: TRBJ2-7; DNA: TGTGCCAGCAGCGACAGGGGGCTCCCCTCCTACGAGCAGTACTTC; CDR3: CASSDRGLPSYEQYF
V: TRBV6-6; D: TRBD2; size: few; J: TRBJ2-7; DNA: TGTGCCAGCAGTACAGGGACTAGCGGACCCTACGAGCAGTACTTC; CDR3: CASSTGTSGPYEQYF
V: TRBV7-2; D: NA; size: NA; J: TRBJ1-1; DNA: TGTGCCAGCAGCCAGCAGGGTTGGGAGAACACTGAAGCTTTCTTT; CDR3: CASSQQGWENTEAFF
V: TRBV11-3; D: TRBD1; size: NA; J: TRBJ2-1; DNA: TGTGCCAGCAGCTTAACCGGACAGGGGGCTTTTGAGCAGTTCTTC; CDR3: CASSLTGQGAFEQFF
V: TRBV30; D: TRBD1; size: NA; J: TRBJ2-7; DNA: TGTGCCTGGAAGAGGGGGCAGAGCTCCTACGAGCAGTACTTC; CDR3: CAWKRGQSSYEQYF
V: TRBV6-5; D: NA; size: NA; J: TRBJ2-1; DNA: NA; CDR3: CASSSSDEQFF
V: TRBV10-1; D: TRBD1; size: NA; J: TRBJ2-3; DNA: TGCGCCAGCAGTGAAGAACTCGGGACAGGGCCCCCGACGCAGTATTTT; CDR3: CASSEELGTGPPTQYF
V: TRBV27; D: TRBD2; size: NA; J: TRBJ2-7; DNA: TGTGCCAGCAGTTTATCCGGGGGGATCTACGAGCAGTACTTC; CDR3: CASSLSGGIYEQYF
V: TRBV18; D: TRBD2; size: NA; J: TRBJ2-3; DNA: TGTGCCAGCTCATTTGTCCGTAATAGCGGGGCAGATACGCAGTATTTT; CDR3: CASSFVRNSGADTQYF
V: TRBV28; D: NA; size: NA; J: TRBJ1-6; DNA: TGTGCCAGCAGTTTAGGGCAAGCCCCCCTCCACTTT; CDR3: CASSLGQAPLHF
V: TRBV4-3; D: NA; size: NA; J: TRBJ2-7; DNA: TGCGCCAGCAGCCAAGAGGGGCAGGGGGGCTCCTACGAGCAGTACTTC; CDR3: CASSQEGQGGSYEQYF
V: TRBV5-4; D: TRBD1; size: NA; J: TRBJ1-5; DNA: TGTGCCAGCAGCTATCAGGGGGCTAGCAATCAGCCCCAGCATTTT; CDR3: CASSYQGASNQPQHF
V: TRBV2; D: NA; size: once; J: TRBJ2-7; DNA: TGTGCCAGCACCACAGGGACCGAGCAGTACTTC; CDR3: CASTTGTEQYF
V: TRBV27; D: NA; size: NA; J: TRBJ1-2; DNA: TGTGCCAGCAGTTTTGGCGGAAACTATGGCTACACCTTC; CDR3: CASSFGGNYGYTF